This passage covers 12 T cell receptor beta chains from one sample sequenced in a study of blood T cells in healthy people across ages. Through a sample-barcoded 5' primer and a J-beta primer mix, a second PCR was run for roughly 7 to 12 cycles. MiXCR, applied by TCRdb to the 5' RACE reads, yields one record per CDR3 protein. Of hundreds of thousands of distinct CDR3 sequences detected, 49% appear once; the ten largest clones hold under 35%. The sample was blood. The origin of the receptors is a woman aged 60-70 years in good health.

The chain uses TRBV29-1 and TRBJ2-1; D may match TRBD1 or TRBD2 (5 bases each). The CDR3 sequence is 17 residues long. Germline CDR1 is SQVTM and CDR2 is ANQGSEA. V gave up 6 bases and J gave up 2 bases, with 23 bases separating them. The CDR3 nucleotides are TGCAGCGTCGCCGACGGGGCACGTCGACTCCCCTACAATGAGCAGTTCTTC. Translated: CSVADGARRLPYNEQFF.

This sequence joins TRBV7-2 and TRBJ1-2; TRBD1 might be the D (6 bases). CDR1 is SGHTA, CDR2 FQGNSA, per germline. The germline V and J ends were trimmed by 5 bases and 5 bases, with 12 bases remaining between them. The CDR3 sequence is 13 residues long. The CDR3 DNA reads as TGTGCCAGCAGCGAGGACAGAGGATATGGCTACACCTTC. It is translated as CASSEDRGYGYTF.

V gene TRBV6-2 or TRBV6-3 combines with J gene TRBJ1-3, with D possibly TRBD1 on 5 matching bases. CDR1 is MNHEY, CDR2 SVGEGT, per germline. Trimming took off 6 bases at V and 0 bases at J, with 12 bases between the two ends. The CDR3 contains 15 residues. CDR3: CASSRDGGSGNTIYF. The CDR3 DNA reads TGTGCCAGCAGCAGGGACGGAGGCTCTGGAAACACCATATATTTT.

This clonotype was seen more than once but under ten times. The chain recombines TRBV7-3 with TRBJ1-2; D ambiguous. Germline V gives CDR1 SGHTA, CDR2 FQGTGA. Trimming cost V 5 bases and J 4 bases, with 11 bases left between them. The CDR3 is 13 amino acids. The CDR3 sequence is CASSHSVVYGYTF. CDR3 sequence (DNA): TGTGCCAGCAGCCACAGCGTAGTCTATGGCTACACCTTC.

This clonotype occurred a few times. J is TRBJ1-4 and V is TRBV7-2; no reliable D call. This CDR3 is built from 14 residues. Germline lookup yields CDR1 SGHTA and CDR2 FQGNSA. Between the trimmed V and J ends, which lost 2 bases and 0 bases, there was a span of 4 bases. CDR3 sequence reads: CASSLLATNEKLFF. The CDR3 region has the DNA TGTGCCAGCAGCTTACTCGCAACTAATGAAAAACTGTTTTTT.

This clonotype was seen a handful of times. The chain couples TRBV7-2 to TRBJ2-7, with D unclear. The V gene's germline CDR1 is SGHTA and CDR2 FQGNSA. CDR3 length: 13 residues. Trimming took off 5 bases at V and 4 bases at J, with 12 bases between the two ends. CDR3 DNA: TGTGCCAGCAGCAAAAGGGCCGGTTACGAGCAGTACTTC. This codes for CASSKRAGYEQYF.

This clonotype came up a few times. The chain carries TRBV7-2 and TRBJ2-7; 9 positions match TRBD2. The germline V gene has CDR1 SGHTA and CDR2 FQGNSA. V was pared by 2 bases and J by 3 bases, with 2 bases of the junction left unmatched. The CDR3 is 14 residues long. CDR3 sequence: CASSLRGRGYEQYF. The CDR3 DNA is TGTGCCAGCAGCTTACGCGGGAGGGGCTACGAGCAGTACTTC.

The J gene is TRBJ2-7, the V gene TRBV6-2 or TRBV6-3; D is unclear. Trimming pared 8 bases from V and 2 bases from J, leaving 4 bases between. The length of the CDR3 is 10 residues. Germline loops: CDR1 MNHEY, CDR2 SVGEGT. CDR3 bases: TGTGCCAGCGGGGCCTACGAGCAGTACTTC. Its translation: CASGAYEQYF.

The chain carries TRBV7-9 and TRBJ1-2; D not resolved. The CDR3 has 15 residues. Germline V gene lookup returns CDR1 SEHNR and CDR2 FQNEAQ (reference sequence). Trimming shortened V by 4 bases and J by 0 bases, and 12 bases separated the two germline ends. The CDR3 DNA follows: TGTGCCAGCAGCTCCCCTGGAGGGTCTAACTATGGCTACACCTTC. The encoded protein is CASSSPGGSNYGYTF.

The rearrangement links TRBV9 to TRBJ2-5; 7 bases are shared with TRBD1. The CDR3 runs to 14 residues. Germline CDR1 SGDLS, CDR2 YYNGEE. With V trimmed by 0 bases and J by 11 bases, 10 bases remained unmatched. CDR3 nucleotides: TGTGCCAGCAGCGTAGTGACAGGGCTCAATGAGCAGTACTTC. Protein product: CASSVVTGLNEQYF.

This clonotype was observed at least ten times. The chain couples TRBV29-1 to TRBJ2-7; tentatively, D is TRBD2 (6 bases). CDR3 length: 12 residues. V lost 4 bases and J lost 1, with 8 bases in between. Germline CDR1 reads SQVTM; CDR2 reads ANQGSEA. CDR3 region: CSVGRGSYEQYF. The DNA of the CDR3 is TGCAGCGTTGGTCGGGGGTCCTACGAGCAGTACTTC.

This clonotype was seen at least ten times. The chain joins TRBV28 to TRBJ1-2; tentative D call: TRBD1 (5 bases). The CDR3 is 14 amino acids. Germline CDR1 is MDHEN and CDR2 is SYDVKM. Trimming took off 3 bases at V and 1 base at J, with 9 bases between the two ends. The CDR3 coding sequence is TGTGCCAGCAGTTTCCCCGGGGGTAACTATGGCTACACCTTC. Its translation is CASSFPGGNYGYTF.